The 15 T cell receptor beta chains below were found in one sample sequenced in a study of T cells in Graves' hyperthyroidism and ophthalmopathy. Amplified regions were TCR beta CDR3 sequences from RNA transcripts. Primed by the HTBI set, a first-round RT-PCR was run on the TCR CDR3. In TCRdb, the multiplex PCR reads were re-called with MiXCR into one record per CDR3 protein. The sample consists of hundreds of thousands of distinct CDR3 sequences, more than 30% of them appearing once. What was sequenced was blood. Receptors were obtained from a man in his late teens or twenties with Graves' hyperthyroidism.

This clonotype showed up many times. The chain is built from TRBV2 and TRBJ1-5; TRBD1 matches at 11 bases. CDR3 size: 14 residues. V shed 4 bases, J shed 9 bases, and the junction held 5 bases outside the gene matches. Germline V CDR1 and CDR2: SNHLY, FYNNEI. Here the CDR3 DNA reads TGTGCCAGCAGTGGACGGACAGGGGGCAGGCCCCAGCATTTT. Encoded protein: CASSGRTGGRPQHF.

This clonotype came up a few times. Written as DNA, the CDR3 is TGTGCCATGCGGGATAGCTCCTACGAGCAGTACTTC. Its protein is CAMRDSSYEQYF. The chain employs TRBV13 and TRBJ2-7, with TRBD2 as a possible D gene (6 bases). Per the germline V gene, CDR1 is PRHDT and CDR2 is FYEKMQ (reference sequence). V lost 10 bases to trimming and J lost 0 bases, with 10 bases between them. The CDR3 has 12 residues.

This clonotype appeared many times. The genes are TRBV7-9 and TRBJ1-4, with TRBD1 as a possible D gene (5 bases). The germline gives CDR1 SEHNR, CDR2 FQNEAQ (reference sequence). The CDR3 is 15 residues long. V was shortened by 1 base and J by 5 bases, with 11 bases between the two germline ends. The CDR3 DNA follows: TGTGCCAGCAGCTTAGAGGGGCAGAAAAATGAAAAACTGTTTTTT. It is translated as CASSLEGQKNEKLFF.

In the case of this clonotype: At one end the junction does not follow the germline gene, possibly because of a read error. Here the CDR3 reads CAGSKQGTGYEQYF. Here the CDR3 DNA reads TGTGCCGGCAGTAAGCAGGGGACGGGATACGAGCAGTACTTC. This sequence joins TRBV27 and TRBJ2-7; tentative D call: TRBD1 (6 bases). Germline lookup yields CDR1 MNHEY and CDR2 SMNVEV (reference sequence). The CDR3 totals 14 residues.

The chain recombines TRBV4-1 with TRBJ1-2, with D unclear. This CDR3 region has 13 residues. The V end was cut by 5 bases, the J end by 8 bases, with 15 bases between. The V gene's germline CDR1 is MGHRA and CDR2 YSYEKL. The CDR3 region is CASSWSVVSGYTF. CDR3 sequence (DNA): TGCGCCAGCAGCTGGAGTGTAGTATCCGGCTACACCTTC.

V is TRBV12-3 or TRBV12-4 and J is TRBJ1-2, with a weak D call TRBD1 (6 bases). The CDR3 is 13 residues long. Trimming stripped 3 bases from V and 8 bases from J, with 13 bases between. CDR3 protein: CASSFQGPRGYTF. As DNA, the CDR3 is TGTGCCAGCAGTTTCCAGGGGCCGAGAGGCTACACCTTC.

The count of this clonotype is one. The J gene is TRBJ2-7, the V gene TRBV10-3; D is possibly TRBD2 (6 bases). Germline CDR1 ENHRY, CDR2 SYGVKD. Trimming removed 0 bases at V and 7 bases at J, with 22 bases between. The CDR3 extends over 17 amino acids. CDR3 nucleotide sequence: TGTGCCATCAGTGAGTCAGGAGCGGGCCCCCTTTATGAGGAGCAGTACTTC. As protein: CAISESGAGPLYEEQYF.

The V gene is TRBV19, the J gene TRBJ1-4; D might be TRBD1 (6 bases). This CDR3 comprises 15 residues. V lost 0 bases to trimming and J lost 1 base, with 6 bases between them. Germline CDR1 is LNHDA and CDR2 is SQIVND (reference sequence). CDR3 nucleotide sequence: TGTGCCAGTAGTATAGACAGGGGAACTAATGAAAAACTGTTTTTT. Translating gives CASSIDRGTNEKLFF.

This clonotype has more than one count but fewer than ten. The chain has TRBV7-8 and TRBJ2-2, with D possibly being TRBD2 (6 bases). The germline CDR1 and CDR2 sequences are SGHVS and FQNEAQ. This CDR3 region has 14 residues. Trimming stripped 4 bases from V and 7 bases from J, with 13 bases between. The CDR3 loop reads CASSWEDTSGELFF. The CDR3 coding sequence is TGTGCCAGCAGCTGGGAGGATACGAGCGGGGAGCTGTTTTTT.

This chain uses TRBV5-1 with TRBJ1-5; D uncertain. V shed 0 bases and J shed 5 bases, with 6 bases lying between them. Germline CDR1 is SGHRS and CDR2 is YFSETQ. The CDR3 loop spans 13 amino acids. The CDR3 bases are TGCGCCAGCAGCTTGGACCAGGATCAGCCCCAGCATTTT. It yields the protein CASSLDQDQPQHF.

This clonotype was detected many times. In nucleotides, the CDR3 is TGCAGCGCCGCTCAGGGGGAGGCTTTCTTT. Translation: CSAAQGEAFF. The chain combines TRBV29-1 with TRBJ1-1; 7 positions match TRBD1. CDR3 length: 10 residues. Germline-derived CDR1 and CDR2 are SQVTM and ANQGSEA. Germline trimming cut 7 bases from V and 11 bases from J; bases unmatched to any gene: 7.

The genes are TRBV7-9 and TRBJ2-7; D not resolved. V was trimmed by 5 bases and J by 3 bases, leaving 23 bases between them. There are 17 residues in the CDR3. In germline, CDR1 is SEHNR, CDR2 FQNEAQ (reference sequence). The CDR3 DNA reads as TGTGCCAGCAGCCTGGGAAGTTATGGGGTAACTCTCTACGAGCAGTACTTC. Protein product: CASSLGSYGVTLYEQYF.

The chain has TRBV10-2 and TRBJ1-5, with D unclear. Trimming removed 3 bases at V and 0 bases at J, with 9 bases between. CDR3 length equals 15 residues. The V gene's germline CDR1 is WSHSY and CDR2 SAAADI. The CDR3 sequence is CASSEWEYSNQPQHF. For the CDR3, the DNA is TGCGCCAGCAGTGAATGGGAATATAGCAATCAGCCCCAGCATTTT.

In its sample, this clonotype was seen a few times. This chain uses TRBV7-6 with TRBJ2-7; 10 bases match TRBD2. In germline, CDR1 is SGHVS, CDR2 FNYEAQ. The CDR3 is 17 residues long. Losses at the gene ends were 5 bases for V and 1 base for J; bases not matched to a gene: 11. The CDR3 DNA is TGTGCCAGCAGCGCCCGAGCGGGAGGGGCAGGGTCCTACGAGCAGTACTTC. It codes for CASSARAGGAGSYEQYF.

The chain couples TRBV5-5 to TRBJ1-3, with D possibly being TRBD1 (5 bases). The CDR3 length is 19 residues. Germline V gives CDR1 SGHKS, CDR2 YYEKEE (reference sequence). V dropped 0 bases and J dropped 1 base, with 20 bases sitting between them. The CDR3 DNA is TGTGCCAGCAGCTTGGCGCGGGGGAGGGAGGGCACATCTGGAAACACCATATATTTT. This codes for CASSLARGREGTSGNTIYF.